The 11 T cell receptor beta chains presented below share a single source sample, sequenced in a study of blood T cells in healthy people across ages. The second PCR ran roughly 6 to 12 cycles with a sample-barcoded 5' primer and J-beta primers. In TCRdb, the 5' RACE reads were re-called with MiXCR into one record per CDR3 protein. The sample has over a million distinct CDR3 sequences; 35% to 50% are singletons. Sample: blood. These receptors were taken from a woman aged 55-69 years in good health.

V and J are TRBV29-1 and TRBJ2-1, with TRBD1 as a possible D gene (6 bases). The CDR3 loop spans 13 amino acids. Trimming cost V 6 bases and J 10 bases, with 19 bases left between them. CDR1 and CDR2 from the germline V gene are SQVTM and ANQGSEA. The CDR3 sequence is CSVNRVPGGEQFF. In DNA, the CDR3 is TGCAGCGTCAACAGGGTTCCCGGTGGGGAGCAGTTCTTC.

The chain is built from TRBV6-1 and TRBJ1-5; no clear D gene. CDR1 and CDR2 (germline): MNHNS, SASEGT. V was clipped by 0 bases and J by 11 bases, with 14 bases between them. This CDR3 contains 14 residues. The CDR3 DNA reads TGTGCCAGCAGTGAAGCGCCACGAACCGGAGCCCAGCATTTT. It translates to CASSEAPRTGAQHF.

This clonotype showed up just a few times. This sequence joins TRBV7-6 and TRBJ2-3; 12 positions match TRBD2. V trimming: 2 bases; J trimming: 12 bases; junction bases outside the gene matches: 9. This CDR3 spans 15 amino acids. Looked up from germline, CDR1 is SGHVS and CDR2 is FNYEAQ. Here the CDR3 DNA reads TGTGCCAGCAGCTTATCTCTAGCGGGAGGGCAAACACAGTATTTT. It specifies CASSLSLAGGQTQYF.

The gene calls are TRBV9 and TRBJ2-2, with TRBD1 identical over 8 bases. The CDR3 has 15 residues. Germline V gene lookup returns CDR1 SGDLS and CDR2 YYNGEE. The ends lost 7 bases at V and 2 bases at J; junction bases unmatched: 7. As DNA, the CDR3 is TGTGCCAGCTGCAAGGACAGGGTCAACACCGGGGAGCTGTTTTTT. This codes for CASCKDRVNTGELFF. Full variable domain (missing parts from reference TRBV9 and TRBJ2-2): DSGVTQTPKHLITATGQRVTLRCSPRSGDLSVYWYQQSLDQGLQFLIQYYNGEERAKGNILERFSAQQFPDLHSELNLSSLELGDSALYFCASCKDRVNTGELFFGEGSRLTVL.

The V gene is TRBV6-5, the J gene TRBJ2-7; D ambiguous. Germline V gives CDR1 MNHEY, CDR2 SVGAGI. The CDR3 runs 15 residues. V was pared by 0 bases and J by 2 bases, with 11 bases between. The CDR3 DNA is TGTGCCAGCAGTTACTCCCCGGACGCCGCCTACGAGCAGTACTTC. Translation: CASSYSPDAAYEQYF.

Worth noting for this clonotype: One base separates it from a far larger clone, so it is likely a read error. V gene TRBV7-2 combines with J gene TRBJ2-7; 8 bases align to TRBD1. Trimming cost V 1 base and J 2 bases; bases outside gene matches: 1. The CDR3 runs 14 residues. In germline, CDR1 is SGHTA, CDR2 FQGNSA. This CDR3 is CASSLETGAYEQYF. CDR3 nucleotides: TGTGCCAGCAGCTTAGAGACAGGGGCCTACGAGCAGTACTTC. The full variable domain, rest sourced from reference TRBV7-2 and TRBJ2-7, is GAGVSQSPSNKVTEKGKDVELRCDPISGHTALYWYRQSLGQGLEFLIYFQGNSAPDKSGLPSDRFSAERTGGSVSTLTIQRTQQEDSAVYLCASSLETGAYEQYFGPGTRLTVT.

This chain joins TRBV3-1 and TRBJ2-1; 7 nucleotides line up with TRBD2. V lost 0 bases to trimming and J lost 8 bases; unmatched junction nucleotides: 19. Germline CDR1 and CDR2: LGHDT and YNNKEL (reference sequence). The CDR3 is made up of 19 amino acids. For the CDR3, the DNA is TGTGCCAGCAGCCAAGATAGGCTGTTTGGGGGGAGGGCCGGGGATGAGCAGTTCTTC. This gives the protein CASSQDRLFGGRAGDEQFF.

The J gene is TRBJ2-7, the V gene TRBV2; a possible D gene is TRBD2 (5 bases). The CDR3 is made up of 15 amino acids. The V end lost 6 bases, the J end lost 0 bases, and 15 bases lay between the germline ends. Per the germline V gene, CDR1 is SNHLY and CDR2 is FYNNEI. CDR3 sequence: CASRISGLSSYEQYF. The DNA of the CDR3 is TGTGCCAGCAGAATAAGCGGACTGAGCTCCTACGAGCAGTACTTC.

The chain joins TRBV29-1 to TRBJ2-7, with TRBD2 matching over 9 bases. Germline V gene data show CDR1 as SQVTM and CDR2 as ANQGSEA. The CDR3 loop spans 13 amino acids. V dropped 3 bases and J dropped 7; count of bases not matched to a gene: 7. This CDR3 reads CSVEGRLAGEQYF. Here the CDR3 DNA reads TGCAGCGTTGAGGGACGGCTAGCGGGAGAGCAGTACTTC.

J is TRBJ2-1 and V is TRBV7-6; D is possibly TRBD2 (5 bases). In germline, CDR1 is SGHVS, CDR2 FNYEAQ. The V and J ends lost 5 bases and 0 bases respectively, with 14 bases between them. There are 16 residues in the CDR3. The CDR3 region has the DNA TGTGCCAGCAGCCCCTTTGTGGGGAGCTCCTACAATGAGCAGTTCTTC. This encodes CASSPFVGSSYNEQFF.

This clonotype was detected only a few times. The gene calls are TRBV20-1 and TRBJ2-3; 7 bases fit TRBD1. Germline CDR1 and CDR2: DFQATT and SNEGSKA (reference sequence). V lost 6 bases and J lost 2; bases outside the gene matches: 17. This CDR3 has 17 amino acids. The DNA for the CDR3 is TGCAGTGCAGATACCGGGGACCTGGGACAGTACACAGATACGCAGTATTTT. It is translated as CSADTGDLGQYTDTQYF.